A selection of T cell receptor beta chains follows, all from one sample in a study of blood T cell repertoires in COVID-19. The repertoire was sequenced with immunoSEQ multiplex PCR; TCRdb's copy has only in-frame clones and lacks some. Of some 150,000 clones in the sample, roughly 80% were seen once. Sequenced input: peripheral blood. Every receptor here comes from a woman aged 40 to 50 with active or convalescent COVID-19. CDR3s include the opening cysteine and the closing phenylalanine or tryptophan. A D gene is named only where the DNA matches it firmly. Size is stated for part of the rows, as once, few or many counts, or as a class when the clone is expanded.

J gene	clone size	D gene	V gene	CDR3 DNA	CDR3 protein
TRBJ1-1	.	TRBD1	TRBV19	TGTGCCAGTAGTGGGGGACAGTCAATAGCCGCCGGGACTGAAGCTTTCTTT	CASSGGQSIAAGTEAFF
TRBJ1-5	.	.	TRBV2	TGTGCCAGCAGCCAAATCAATCAGCCCCAGCATTTT	CASSQINQPQHF
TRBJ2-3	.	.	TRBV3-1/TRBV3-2	TGTGCCAGCAGCCAAGTGACAAATACGCAGTATTTT	CASSQVTNTQYF
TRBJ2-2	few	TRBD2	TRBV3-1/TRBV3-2	TGTGCCAGCAGCCCACTGGAAAAACTAGCGGGAGCCGGGGAGCTGTTTTTT	CASSPLEKLAGAGELFF
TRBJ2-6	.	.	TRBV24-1	TGTGCCACCAGTGACCAATCCCGGCCCGGGGCTGGGGCCAACGTCCTGACTTTC	CATSDQSRPGAGANVLTF
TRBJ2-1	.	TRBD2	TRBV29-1	TGCAGCGTTGACCCGGGACTATCTATGGGCTCCTACAATGAGCAGTTCTTC	CSVDPGLSMGSYNEQFF
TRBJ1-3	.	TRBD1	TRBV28	TGTGCCAGCAGTAAGACAGGGTTTGGAAACACCATATATTTT	CASSKTGFGNTIYF
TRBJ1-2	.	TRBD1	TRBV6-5	TGTGCCAGCAGTTACTCCGGGACAGGTCTTTATGGCTACACCTTC	CASSYSGTGLYGYTF
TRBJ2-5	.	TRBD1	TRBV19	TGTGCCAGTACCAACTCCAGTAGGACAGGCCTCCAAGAGACCCAGTACTTC	CASTNSSRTGLQETQYF
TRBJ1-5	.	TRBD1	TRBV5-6	TGTGCCAGCCGGAAAAGCGACAGGGAGAATCAGCCCCAGCATTTT	CASRKSDRENQPQHF
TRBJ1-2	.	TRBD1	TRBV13	TGTGCCAGCAGCTTAAGGGGACAGCTTAACTATGGCTACACCTTC	CASSLRGQLNYGYTF
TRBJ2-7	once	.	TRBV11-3	TGTGCCAGCAGCCTTACTTCCGGCGAGCAGTACTTC	CASSLTSGEQYF
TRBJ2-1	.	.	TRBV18	TGTGCCAGCTCACCCCAGTCCGGGACTGTGAATAAGCAGTTCTTC	CASSPQSGTVNKQFF
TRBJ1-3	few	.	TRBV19	TGTGCCAGTAGTATTGGCAGGAGGGTGAGCTCTGGAAACACCATATATTTT	CASSIGRRVSSGNTIYF
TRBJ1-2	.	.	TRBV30	TGTGCCTGGAGGCCCTTCCAGCAGCCAGCCACGGCGCGGATCTATGGCTACACCTTC	CAWRPFQQPATARIYGYTF
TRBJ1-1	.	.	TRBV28	TGTGCCAGCAGTCTACACAGGGCTCCCCTGTCAGCTTTCTTT	CASSLHRAPLSAFF
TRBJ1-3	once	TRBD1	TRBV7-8	TGTGCCAGCAGCTCGACGGGACAGGGGGCCTTGAGGGGAAACACCATATATTTT	CASSSTGQGALRGNTIYF
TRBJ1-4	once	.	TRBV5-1	TGCGCTTTTTCCGCCCGAGGTTCAACTAATGAAAAACTGTTTTTT	CAFSARGSTNEKLFF
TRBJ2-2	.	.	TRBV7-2	TGTGCCAGCAGCTTAAGGCCTAGCCCCAGTATCGGGGAGCTGTTTTTT	CASSLRPSPSIGELFF
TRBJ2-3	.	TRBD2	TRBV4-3	TGCGCCAGCAGCCAAGATTCGGGGGGGCCGACAGATACGCAGTATTTT	CASSQDSGGPTDTQYF
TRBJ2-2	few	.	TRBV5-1	TGCGCCAGCAGCTTGAGGGGCCGGGACACCGGGGAGCTGTTTTTT	CASSLRGRDTGELFF